This T cell receptor (beta chain) was recovered during a study of blood T cell repertoires in COVID-19. Study overall: Sources were T cells, B-cell-depleted T cells, or PBMCs; the material itself was cDNA or gDNA.

Source study methods: It was from reference gene primer amplification that nucleated cell counts were estimated. Method: immunoSEQ multiplex PCR; TCRdb's copy keeps in-frame clones and lacks some. V and J calls and clone size are given by that table; D and trimming were obtained from the DNA. This table has approximately 200,000 clones, 80% to 90% appearing once. CDR1 and CDR2 from the germline V gene are SEHNR and FQNEAQ (reference sequence). The CDR3 consists of 14 residues. The ends were cut back, 6 bases at V and 4 bases at J, with 13 bases in the middle. This clone has only one observation. The chain joins TRBV7-9 to TRBJ2-4; TRBD2 might be the D (6 bases). The clonotype comes from a man aged 70 or older with active or convalescent COVID-19. The sequenced sample was peripheral blood. CDR3: CASRYGTGKNIQYF. DNA of the CDR3: TGTGCCAGCAGATACGGGACTGGAAAAAACATTCAGTACTTC.